This passage covers 30 T cell receptor beta chains from one sample sequenced in a study of blood T cell repertoires in COVID-19. The data were produced by immunoSEQ multiplex PCR, yet TCRdb's version contains in-frame clones alone and is incomplete. The table lists roughly 150,000 clones, 75% to 90% of them singletons. Sequenced input: peripheral blood. These receptors were obtained from a man aged 55 to 70 with acute or convalescent COVID-19.

V usage is TRBV20-1 and J usage is TRBJ1-2; D not resolved. V lost 3 bases and J 4 bases, leaving 9 bases between the germline ends. Germline V lookup: CDR1 DFQATT, CDR2 SNEGSKA (reference sequence). This CDR3 contains 12 residues. CDR3 bases: TGCAGTGCTAGTGTTTCGGTCTATGGCTACACCTTC. It specifies CSASVSVYGYTF.

V usage is TRBV4-3 and J usage is TRBJ2-2, with a weak D call TRBD2 (6 bases). Trimming stripped 1 base from V and 1 base from J, with 10 bases between. Germline lookup yields CDR1 LGHNA and CDR2 YSLEER. The CDR3 is 16 amino acids. The CDR3 bases are TGCGCCAGCAGCCAAGTGCGGGGCGAGAACACCGGGGAGCTGTTTTTT. This encodes CASSQVRGENTGELFF.

This chain uses TRBV11-1 with TRBJ2-7; maybe TRBD1 (5 bases). The V end lost 5 bases, the J end lost 3 bases, and 17 bases lay between the germline ends. Germline V CDR1 and CDR2: SGHAT, FQDESV (reference sequence). The CDR3 runs 15 residues. CDR3 sequence reads: CASSAAKRGDYEQYF. CDR3 sequence (DNA): TGTGCCAGCAGCGCAGCCAAAAGGGGCGACTACGAGCAGTACTTC.

This rearrangement joins TRBV6-1 to TRBJ2-3; 8 nucleotides agree with TRBD1. With 3 bases clipped from V and 12 bases from J, the junction kept 11 bases outside the gene matches. Germline CDR1 is MNHNS and CDR2 is SASEGT. The length of the CDR3 is 14 residues. In DNA, the CDR3 is TGTGCCAGCAGTGATCCTGGGACAGGTGGCCTTCAGTATTTT. Its translation: CASSDPGTGGLQYF.

This chain joins TRBV5-1 and TRBJ2-6; 15 bases match TRBD2. Germline assignment: CDR1 SGHRS and CDR2 YFSETQ. The CDR3 has 18 residues. J lost 0 bases, V lost 3 bases, and 1 base had no gene match. The CDR3 spells CASSSGLAGGSGANVLTF. The DNA of the CDR3 is TGCGCCAGCAGCTCGGGACTAGCGGGAGGCTCTGGGGCCAACGTCCTGACTTTC.

The chain combines TRBV10-3 with TRBJ1-2; D unresolved. CDR1 is ENHRY and CDR2 is SYGVKD in the germline V gene. Trimming stripped 0 bases from V and 3 bases from J, with 5 bases between. There are 13 residues in the CDR3. The CDR3 DNA sequence: TGTGCCATCAGTGAGTCCCAGTACTATGGCTACACCTTC. This encodes CAISESQYYGYTF.

The genes are TRBV12-5 and TRBJ1-2, with a weak D call TRBD1 (6 bases). Per the germline V gene, CDR1 is LGHNT and CDR2 is FRNRAP. V shed 2 bases and J shed 3 bases, with 10 bases lying between them. This CDR3 is built from 14 residues. The chain's CDR3 is CASGLNRVHYGYTF. CDR3 sequence (DNA): TGTGCTAGTGGTTTGAACAGGGTCCACTATGGCTACACCTTC.

This clone was found a few times. This chain joins TRBV12-3 or TRBV12-4 and TRBJ1-1; no clear D gene. V was trimmed by 3 bases and J by 6 bases, leaving 8 bases between them. This CDR3 comprises 12 residues. The CDR3 reads CASSFGGPEAFF. Written as DNA, the CDR3 is TGTGCCAGCAGTTTCGGTGGGCCTGAAGCTTTCTTT.

This chain connects TRBV3-1 (or the pseudogene TRBV3-2) to TRBJ1-6, with D perhaps TRBD1 (6 bases). The CDR3 is made up of 16 amino acids. V was shortened by 1 base and J by 5 bases, with 12 bases between the two germline ends. Germline V gene lookup returns CDR1 LGHDT and CDR2 YNNKEL (reference sequence). DNA for the CDR3: TGTGCCAGCAGCCAAGTTGGCAGGGGAAATAATTCACCCCTCCACTTT. Translated: CASSQVGRGNNSPLHF.

The chain links TRBV20-1 to TRBJ2-7; a possible D gene is TRBD2 (6 bases). There are 14 residues in the CDR3. Trimming stripped 3 bases from V and 0 bases from J, with 12 bases between. Germline CDR1 and CDR2: DFQATT and SNEGSKA (reference sequence). In nucleotides, the CDR3 is TGCAGTGCTAGTAACGGGAGATCCTCCTACGAGCAGTACTTC. Protein: CSASNGRSSYEQYF.

V and J are TRBV7-2 and TRBJ2-3, with TRBD2 as a possible D gene (6 bases). CDR3 length equals 14 residues. The germline CDR1 and CDR2 sequences are SGHTA and FQGNSA. Trimming stripped 5 bases from V and 9 bases from J, with 18 bases between. CDR3 amino acids: CASSLSREKDTQYF. CDR3 DNA sequence: TGTGCCAGCAGCCTCAGTCGGGAGAAGGACACGCAGTATTTT.

V gene TRBV18 combines with J gene TRBJ1-2; 10 bases are a match to TRBD1. Looked up from germline, CDR1 is KGHSH and CDR2 is LQKENI. V was pared by 4 bases and J by 8 bases, with 7 bases of the junction left unmatched. This CDR3 comprises 14 residues. Here the CDR3 reads CASSRDRGSVGYTF. DNA for the CDR3: TGTGCCAGCTCACGGGACAGGGGATCGGTGGGCTACACCTTC. Looking up the rest from reference TRBV18 and TRBJ1-2 gives the full variable domain: NAGVMQNPRHLVRRRGQEARLRCSPMKGHSHVYWYRQLPEEGLKFMVYLQKENIIDESGMPKERFSAEFPKEGPSILRIQQVVRGDSAAYFCASSRDRGSVGYTFGSGTRLTVV.

V and J are TRBV18 and TRBJ1-5, with unresolved D. Germline V gene data show CDR1 as KGHSH and CDR2 as LQKENI. This CDR3 contains 13 residues. Trimming shortened V by 4 bases and J by 3 bases, and 7 bases separated the two germline ends. The CDR3 region is CASSLHDNQPQHF. In DNA form, the CDR3 reads TGTGCCAGCTCACTACACGACAATCAGCCCCAGCATTTT.

This chain links TRBV30 with TRBJ1-3; TRBD1 might be the D (6 bases). The CDR3 extends over 16 amino acids. V was pared by 2 bases and J by 2 bases, with 16 bases between. The germline CDR1 and CDR2 sequences are GTSNPN and SVGIG (reference sequence). The CDR3 region is CAWSNGQPGTGNTIYF. The CDR3 region has the DNA TGTGCCTGGAGTAATGGACAGCCTGGTACTGGAAACACCATATATTTT.

The chain joins TRBV29-1 to TRBJ1-2; 7 positions agree with TRBD1. J gave up 4 bases and V 7 bases, and 6 bases lay outside the gene matches. CDR1 and CDR2 from the germline V gene are SQVTM and ANQGSEA. This CDR3 has 12 amino acids. The CDR3 nucleotides read TGCAGCGGGGGGGACAGCCGCTATGGCTACACCTTC. Its protein is CSGGDSRYGYTF.

This rearrangement joins TRBV12-3 or TRBV12-4 to TRBJ1-1; TRBD1 is a possible D gene (5 bases). The V end lost 3 bases, the J end lost 1 base, and 6 bases lay between the germline ends. The CDR3 length is 13 residues. The CDR3: CASSLQGNTEAFF. The CDR3 region has the DNA TGTGCCAGCAGTTTGCAGGGGAACACTGAAGCTTTCTTT.

The CDR3 DNA sequence: TGTGCCAGCAGCTTATCGTCGAGTGAGCAGTTCTTC. Its protein product is CASSLSSSEQFF. The chain is built from TRBV7-9 and TRBJ2-1, with D unresolved. The V gene lost 2 bases and the J gene lost 9 bases, with 8 bases spanning the gap. The CDR3 totals 12 residues. Germline V gene lookup returns CDR1 SEHNR and CDR2 FQNEAQ (reference sequence).

The chain has TRBV6-5 and TRBJ1-6; 8 nucleotides match TRBD1. Germline assignment: CDR1 MNHEY and CDR2 SVGAGI. Germline trimming cut 4 bases from V and 5 bases from J; bases unmatched to any gene: 4. This CDR3 contains 15 residues. The DNA for the CDR3 is TGTGCCAGCAGTTCCCGGACAGGGAATAATTCACCCCTCCACTTT. This sequence encodes CASSSRTGNNSPLHF.

This rearrangement joins TRBV29-1 to TRBJ1-4; 7 nucleotides match TRBD1. The CDR3 contains 13 residues. V shed 7 bases and J 2 bases; nucleotides not matched to a gene: 4. CDR1 and CDR2 from the germline V gene are SQVTM and ANQGSEA. The CDR3 sequence is CSGSTGTNEKLFF. In DNA form, the CDR3 reads TGCAGCGGGTCGACAGGGACTAATGAAAAACTGTTTTTT. The whole variable domain, filled in from reference TRBV29-1 and TRBJ1-4, reads SAVISQKPSRDICQRGTSLTIQCQVDSQVTMMFWYRQQPGQSLTLIATANQGSEATYESGFVIDKFPISRPNLTFSTLTVSNMSPEDSSIYLCSGSTGTNEKLFFGSGTQLSVL.

This sequence joins TRBV24-1 and TRBJ1-4; D possibly corresponds to TRBD1 (5 bases). Germline values: CDR1 KGHDR, CDR2 SFDVKD. The CDR3 totals 16 residues. Trimming pared 4 bases from V and 10 bases from J, leaving 21 bases between. Here the CDR3 DNA reads TGTGCCACCAGTGACGCCGTGCATGGGAGGGGAGGAAAACTGTTTTTT. Its protein is CATSDAVHGRGGKLFF.

The CDR3 DNA reads TGTGCCAGCAGCCCGACAGGGCTGAGCAATCAGCCCCAGCATTTT. Its protein is CASSPTGLSNQPQHF. V is TRBV6-2 or TRBV6-3 and J is TRBJ1-5, with 7 bases matching TRBD1. CDR1 is MNHEY and CDR2 is SVGEGT in the germline V gene. V was pared by 6 bases and J by 1 base, with 6 bases of the junction left unmatched. CDR3 length equals 15 residues.

The CDR3 bases are TGTGCCAGCGGGACATCGGACAGGGGCACTGAAGCTTTCTTT. The encoded protein is CASGTSDRGTEAFF. This chain connects TRBV11-3 to TRBJ1-1, with 9 nucleotides matching TRBD1. CDR3 length equals 14 residues. The junction had 8 bases not matched to a gene; V was cut back by 8 bases and J by 4 bases. In germline, CDR1 is SGHNT, CDR2 YENEEA.

This clone turned up a few times. This sequence joins TRBV5-1 and TRBJ1-3; possibly TRBD1 for D (5 bases). The CDR3 is 16 residues long. Germline CDR1 reads SGHRS; CDR2 reads YFSETQ. The V gene lost 2 bases and the J gene lost 0 bases, with 12 bases spanning the gap. The CDR3, as DNA: TGCGCCAGCAGCTTCCAATCGACAGCCTCTGGAAACACCATATATTTT. As protein: CASSFQSTASGNTIYF.

Written as DNA, the CDR3 is TGTGCCAGCAGCTCCCTCCGCGAGCAGTACTTC. Amino acids: CASSSLREQYF. The rearrangement uses TRBV3-1 (or the pseudogene TRBV3-2) and TRBJ2-7; D call uncertain. V was trimmed by 5 bases and J by 6 bases, leaving 8 bases between them. The germline gives CDR1 LGHDT, CDR2 YNNKEL (reference sequence). This CDR3 is built from 11 residues.

This clone was counted only a few times. V gene TRBV2 combines with J gene TRBJ1-4; TRBD1 might be the D (5 bases). The CDR3 extends over 13 amino acids. CDR1 and CDR2 from the germline V gene are SNHLY and FYNNEI. V lost 4 bases to trimming and J lost 5 bases, with 8 bases between them. CDR3: CASSVYRNEKLFF. Here the CDR3 DNA reads TGTGCCAGCAGTGTCTACAGGAATGAAAAACTGTTTTTT.

The chain has TRBV11-3 and TRBJ2-1; 7 bases map to TRBD1. Trimming took 5 bases from V and 0 from J; bases not matched to a gene: 7. This CDR3 region has 16 residues. Germline loops: CDR1 SGHNT, CDR2 YENEEA. In nucleotides, the CDR3 is TGTGCCAGCAGCGTAGTGGGACAGAGCTCCTACAATGAGCAGTTCTTC. Translation: CASSVVGQSSYNEQFF.

The chain has TRBV11-3 and TRBJ1-1, with D hard to call. The V gene's germline CDR1 is SGHNT and CDR2 YENEEA. CDR3 size: 13 residues. The V end lost 5 bases, the J end lost 4 bases, and 11 bases lay between the germline ends. In DNA, the CDR3 is TGTGCCAGCAGCCCTGTACGGGGCACTGAAGCTTTCTTT. This encodes CASSPVRGTEAFF.

This sequence joins TRBV7-3 and TRBJ2-2; tentatively, D is TRBD1 (6 bases). Germline lookup yields CDR1 SGHTA and CDR2 FQGTGA. The CDR3 length is 16 residues. The V and J ends lost 2 bases and 1 base respectively, with 11 bases between them. CDR3 bases: TGTGCCAGCAGCTTATCACAGGGAGTGAACACCGGGGAGCTGTTTTTT. This gives the protein CASSLSQGVNTGELFF.

The V gene is TRBV4-2, the J gene TRBJ1-3; 11 bases map to TRBD1. Germline CDR1 is LGHNA and CDR2 is YNFKEQ. CDR3 length equals 15 residues. V shed 4 bases, J shed 2 bases, and the junction held 1 base outside the gene matches. The CDR3 is CASSRGQGAGNTIYF. The CDR3 DNA reads as TGTGCCAGCAGCCGGGGACAGGGGGCTGGAAACACCATATATTTT.

The gene calls are TRBV18 and TRBJ2-1; 13 nucleotides line up with TRBD2. This CDR3 comprises 16 residues. V gave up 2 bases and J gave up 8 bases; unmatched junction bases: 6. Germline V gene data show CDR1 as KGHSH and CDR2 as LQKENI. CDR3 amino acids: CASSPVGLAGEDEQFF. CDR3 bases: TGTGCCAGCTCACCAGTCGGACTAGCGGGAGAGGATGAGCAGTTCTTC.